This TCR beta chain was recorded in a study of T cell repertoires and leukemia-associated antigens. V lost 0 bases and J lost 9, with 15 bases in between. Germline V gives CDR1 DFQATT, CDR2 SNEGSKA (reference sequence). CDR3 length equals 13 residues. As for this clonotype: What it binds is not known.

TCRdb re-called the 5' RACE reads through MiXCR, storing one row per CDR3 protein. The table lists 10,000 to 15,000 distinct CDR3 sequences, approximately 39% of them singletons. Sequencing used CD3+ T cells sorted from blood and cultured. The clonotype comes from a female donor in good health. This chain connects TRBV20-1 to TRBJ2-7; no definite D call. For the CDR3, the DNA is TGCAGTGCTAGAGACCCTAGACAATCTGTGCAGTACTTC. Amino acids: CSARDPRQSVQYF.